The subject of this entry is one TCR beta chain. The sample comes from a study of blood T cell repertoires in COVID-19. Background on the study: T cells, B-cell-depleted T cells, or PBMCs provided the cDNA or gDNA that served as material.

Per the original data handling: From reference gene primer amplification, estimates of nucleated cell counts were derived. The table came from immunoSEQ multiplex PCR; TCRdb's copy has only in-frame clones and leaves some out. Clone size and V and J calls were adopted from that table, with D and trimming inferred from the DNA. This sample has roughly 300,000 clones; roughly 91% occur once, and the top ten carry 2% to 2.5%. From germline, CDR1 is SGHRS and CDR2 YFSETQ. V was pared by 3 bases and J by 3 bases, with 8 bases of the junction left unmatched. The CDR3 runs to 16 residues. Everyone who took part was about 18 to 90 years old, and they came from about 25 US areas.

V is TRBV5-1 and J is TRBJ1-1; 10 bases map to TRBD1. Sequencing was carried out using PBMCs or T cells enriched from blood (not recorded which). The clonotype comes from a woman aged 35 to 49 with acute COVID-19. CDR3: CASSSSTGGADTEAFF. For the CDR3, the DNA is TGCGCCAGCAGCTCCTCGACAGGGGGCGCCGACACTGAAGCTTTCTTT.